The 30 T cell receptor beta chains reported below all come from one sample, sequenced in a study of blood T cell repertoires in COVID-19. Profiled with immunoSEQ multiplex PCR; TCRdb holds only in-frame clones, not every one. The repertoire includes 250,000 to 300,000 clones, 88% of them detected once, and roughly 10% sits in the top ten. Sequencing was carried out using peripheral blood. Receptors were obtained from a woman in her 70s with COVID-19, enrolled during active disease.

The DNA of the CDR3 is TGCAGTGCTAGTAGGCTAGCAAACTACGAGCAGTACTTC. This translates into CSASRLANYEQYF. The J gene is TRBJ2-7, the V gene TRBV20-1, with D tentatively TRBD2 (5 bases). V was trimmed by 3 bases and J by 3 bases, leaving 12 bases between them. This CDR3 spans 13 amino acids. Germline V CDR1 and CDR2: DFQATT, SNEGSKA (reference sequence).

The chain combines TRBV19 with TRBJ2-6; D may be TRBD2 (5 bases). The CDR3 is 15 residues long. Trimming pared 7 bases from V and 1 base from J, leaving 11 bases between. Germline V gene sequence: CDR1 LNHDA, CDR2 SQIVND (reference sequence). CDR3 protein: CASNKGGSGANVLTF. The CDR3 DNA reads TGTGCCAGTAATAAAGGAGGATCTGGGGCCAACGTCCTGACTTTC.

V and J are TRBV11-2 and TRBJ2-7, with D perhaps matching TRBD2 (6 bases). Trimming pared 3 bases from V and 3 bases from J, leaving 9 bases between. This CDR3 has 13 amino acids. Germline CDR1 SGHAT, CDR2 FQNNGV. The CDR3 here is CASSFWGVYEQYF. CDR3 in DNA: TGTGCCAGCAGCTTTTGGGGGGTCTACGAGCAGTACTTC. The full variable domain, rest sourced from reference TRBV11-2 and TRBJ2-7, is EAGVAQSPRYKIIEKRQSVAFWCNPISGHATLYWYQQILGQGPKLLIQFQNNGVVDDSQLPKDRFSAERLKGVDSTLKIQPAKLEDSAVYLCASSFWGVYEQYFGPGTRLTVT.

This chain uses TRBV27 with TRBJ2-6; 7 nucleotides match TRBD1. The CDR3 loop spans 15 amino acids. The germline V gene encodes CDR1 MNHEY and CDR2 SMNVEV (reference sequence). After removal of 4 bases from V and 2 bases from J, the junction contained 2 bases not matched to a gene. The CDR3 DNA reads TGTGCCAGCAGTTATACAGGGGCTGGGGCCAACGTCCTGACTTTC. This translates into CASSYTGAGANVLTF.

The rearrangement links TRBV7-9 to TRBJ1-2; D call uncertain. Germline assignment: CDR1 SEHNR and CDR2 FQNEAQ (reference sequence). This CDR3 is built from 14 residues. Trimming took 2 bases from V and 2 from J, leaving 9 bases between them. The CDR3 sequence: CASSLQAANYGYTF. As DNA, the CDR3 is TGTGCCAGCAGCTTACAGGCAGCAAACTATGGCTACACCTTC.

The chain has TRBV5-1 and TRBJ1-1, with D perhaps TRBD1 (5 bases). Germline V gene data show CDR1 as SGHRS and CDR2 as YFSETQ. V was shortened by 5 bases and J by 5 bases, with 13 bases between the two germline ends. This CDR3 has 13 residues. CDR3 in DNA: TGCGCCAGCAGGAGCAGGGTGGATACTGAAGCTTTCTTT. This sequence encodes CASRSRVDTEAFF.

V and J are TRBV4-2 and TRBJ2-7, with TRBD2 matching 10 bases. The CDR3 totals 15 residues. V trimming: 3 bases; J trimming: 4 bases; junction bases outside the gene matches: 6. Germline V CDR1 and CDR2: LGHNA, YNFKEQ. Here the CDR3 DNA reads TGTGCCAGCAGCCAGGTAGCGGGAGGTTCTTACGAGCAGTACTTC. Amino acids: CASSQVAGGSYEQYF.

Turning to this clone: Other DNA variants within this sample encode the same CDR3. The chain combines TRBV2 with TRBJ2-2; 9 bases fit TRBD2. The germline V gene encodes CDR1 SNHLY and CDR2 FYNNEI. The V segment lost 4 bases and the J segment 5 bases; nucleotides outside the gene matches: 5. The length of the CDR3 is 15 residues. This CDR3 reads CASSGGLAGTGELFF. CDR3 nucleotides: TGTGCCAGCAGTGGCGGGCTAGCGGGAACCGGGGAGCTGTTTTTT.

The chain links TRBV7-3 to TRBJ1-1; possible D gene TRBD1, 5 bases. This CDR3 contains 15 residues. Germline-derived CDR1 and CDR2 are SGHTA and FQGTGA. V was trimmed by 5 bases and J by 5 bases, leaving 18 bases between them. CDR3 sequence (DNA): TGTGCCAGCAGCCCCGCAGGAGGGGTTGATACTGAAGCTTTCTTT. The encoded protein is CASSPAGGVDTEAFF.

The chain recombines TRBV6-6 with TRBJ2-7; TRBD1 agrees at 9 bases. This CDR3 region has 15 residues. The junction had 10 bases not matched to a gene; V was cut back by 5 bases and J by 5 bases. Germline loops: CDR1 MNHNY, CDR2 SVGAGI (reference sequence). As DNA, the CDR3 is TGTGCCAGCAGTCCGACCAACAGGGGGCGCAACGAGCAGTACTTC. Its protein product is CASSPTNRGRNEQYF.

The chain is built from TRBV19 and TRBJ1-6, with D uncertain. The V end was cut by 7 bases, the J end by 8 bases, with 12 bases between. Germline CDR1 LNHDA, CDR2 SQIVND (reference sequence). The CDR3 is 13 amino acids. CDR3 coding DNA: TGTGCCAGTAAGGATCGCGGGGATTCACCCCTCCACTTT. This sequence encodes CASKDRGDSPLHF.

This clone showed up just once. CDR3 in amino acids: CASSLYGTGFRRASYEQYF. Here the CDR3 DNA reads TGTGCCAGCAGTTTATACGGGACAGGGTTTAGGCGCGCGTCGTACGAGCAGTACTTC. The chain is built from TRBV28 and TRBJ2-7; TRBD1 matches at 9 bases. This CDR3 has 19 amino acids. Germline V gene sequence: CDR1 MDHEN, CDR2 SYDVKM. J was trimmed by 4 bases and V by 1 base; bases with no gene match: 17.

The chain joins TRBV3-1 (or the pseudogene TRBV3-2) to TRBJ2-7; D not resolved. This CDR3 is 13 amino acids long. V was pared by 4 bases and J by 7 bases, with 14 bases between. Germline CDR1 reads LGHDT; CDR2 reads YNNKEL (reference sequence). CDR3 nucleotides: TGTGCCAGCAGCCCCGACCTAAACAGTGAGCAGTACTTC. Its protein is CASSPDLNSEQYF.

The CDR3 DNA follows: TGTGCCAGCACCCATAATGCCGCCCGGGACTTCCCGTATTTT. Translation gives CASTHNAARDFPYF. The V gene is TRBV3-1 (or the pseudogene TRBV3-2), the J gene TRBJ2-3; a possible D gene is TRBD2 (6 bases). CDR3 length: 14 amino acids. Trimming stripped 7 bases from V and 14 bases from J, with 25 bases between. Germline V gene sequence: CDR1 LGHDT, CDR2 YNNKEL (reference sequence).

The V gene is TRBV7-2, the J gene TRBJ2-1; TRBD2 matches at 9 bases. This CDR3 contains 19 residues. V lost 5 bases, J lost 8 bases, and 22 bases stayed unmatched. The germline V gene encodes CDR1 SGHTA and CDR2 FQGNSA. Written as DNA, the CDR3 is TGTGCCAGCAGCCAATGGGGCGCGGGAGCGGGAGGTTCTAGTTATGAGCAGTTCTTC. Residues: CASSQWGAGAGGSSYEQFF.

In DNA form, the CDR3 reads TGTGCCAGCAGCCATAGCGGGCCCTCCTACGAGCAGTACTTC. Protein: CASSHSGPSYEQYF. The V gene is TRBV14, the J gene TRBJ2-7; the match to TRBD2 covers 7 bases. V shed 3 bases, J shed 0 bases, and the junction held 2 bases outside the gene matches. Germline lookup yields CDR1 SGHDN and CDR2 FVKESK. The CDR3 consists of 14 residues.

The chain has TRBV2 and TRBJ2-7, with TRBD2 matching 14 bases. The germline V gene has CDR1 SNHLY and CDR2 FYNNEI. V lost 6 bases and J lost 6; bases outside the gene matches: 4. CDR3 length: 14 amino acids. The CDR3 nucleotides read TGTGCCAGCAGGGGGACTAGCGGGAGAGGCGAGCAGTACTTC. Its protein is CASRGTSGRGEQYF.

The chain is built from TRBV5-1 and TRBJ1-2; 8 bases fit TRBD1. V lost 0 bases, J lost 4 bases, and 2 bases stayed unmatched. CDR1 SGHRS and CDR2 YFSETQ come from the germline V gene. This CDR3 is built from 14 residues. DNA of the CDR3: TGCGCCAGCAGCTTGGCAGGGGGCGGCTATGGCTACACCTTC. Translated, it gives CASSLAGGGYGYTF.

As to this clone: The sample has other DNA sequences that encode this CDR3 too. The chain couples TRBV4-1 to TRBJ1-4; TRBD1 matches at 8 bases. V was pared by 6 bases and J by 7 bases, with 7 bases of the junction left unmatched. CDR3 length: 14 amino acids. Per the germline V gene, CDR1 is MGHRA and CDR2 is YSYEKL. The CDR3: CASRDRGGGEKLFF. CDR3 sequence (DNA): TGCGCCAGCAGAGACAGGGGAGGAGGTGAAAAACTGTTTTTT.

The genes are TRBV6-5 and TRBJ2-1; 10 positions agree with TRBD2. V shed 0 bases, J shed 5 bases, and the junction held 1 base outside the gene matches. The CDR3 is made up of 15 amino acids. CDR1 is MNHEY, CDR2 SVGAGI, per germline. Written as DNA, the CDR3 is TGTGCCAGCAGTTACTCCCTAGCGGGAGACAATGAGCAGTTCTTC. Translating gives CASSYSLAGDNEQFF.

This clone has only a few counts. At one end the junction does not follow the germline gene, possibly because of a read error. The chain employs TRBV27 and TRBJ2-4; 10 nucleotides match TRBD1. The length of the CDR3 is 11 residues. The V gene's germline CDR1 is MNHEY and CDR2 SMNVEV (reference sequence). The CDR3 nucleotides are TGTGCCAGCAGGACGGGACAGGGGAATTTCTTC. Residues: CASRTGQGNFF.

This chain uses TRBV28 with TRBJ2-3; 8 bases are a match to TRBD2. The CDR3 loop spans 15 amino acids. Germline CDR1 is MDHEN and CDR2 is SYDVKM. The V segment lost 8 bases and the J segment 3 bases; nucleotides outside the gene matches: 10. The CDR3 is CASPPGLVMTDTQYF. The CDR3 DNA follows: TGTGCCAGCCCGCCGGGACTAGTTATGACAGATACGCAGTATTTT.

V usage is TRBV27 and J usage is TRBJ2-1, with 7 nucleotides matching TRBD1. The CDR3 totals 14 residues. V shed 6 bases, J shed 5 bases, and the junction held 7 bases outside the gene matches. Germline CDR1 reads MNHEY; CDR2 reads SMNVEV (reference sequence). The CDR3 DNA follows: TGTGCCAGCAGCATGCAGGGACAGAACAATGAGCAGTTCTTC. Its protein is CASSMQGQNNEQFF.

This chain uses TRBV5-1 with TRBJ1-2, with 8 bases fitting TRBD1. Looked up from germline, CDR1 is SGHRS and CDR2 is YFSETQ. J was trimmed by 7 bases and V by 0 bases; bases with no gene match: 8. The CDR3 has 15 amino acids. CDR3 sequence reads: CASSLEWGDRGGYTF. CDR3 sequence (DNA): TGCGCCAGCAGCTTGGAGTGGGGAGACAGGGGTGGCTACACCTTC.

V is TRBV5-4 and J is TRBJ1-6; 7 nucleotides line up with TRBD1. The V gene end was trimmed by 1 base and the J gene end by 7 bases; junction bases not matched to a gene: 5. The CDR3 contains 15 residues. CDR1 and CDR2 (germline): SGHNT, YYREEE (reference sequence). CDR3 residues: CASSLRTGSNSPLHF. Written as DNA, the CDR3 is TGTGCCAGCAGCTTGCGGACAGGTTCGAATTCACCCCTCCACTTT. The full variable domain, its missing parts supplied by reference TRBV5-4 and TRBJ1-6, is ETGVTQSPTHLIKTRGQQVTLRCSSQSGHNTVSWYQQALGQGPQFIFQYYREEENGRGNFPPRFSGLQFPNYSSELNVNALELDDSALYLCASSLRTGSNSPLHFGNGTRLTVT.

The V gene is TRBV27, the J gene TRBJ2-3; tentative D call: TRBD2 (6 bases). The CDR3 is 13 amino acids. Between the trimmed V and J ends, which lost 8 bases and 1 base, there was a span of 10 bases. Germline V CDR1 and CDR2: MNHEY, SMNVEV (reference sequence). The CDR3, as DNA: TGTGCCAGCGAGGGAGGCGGCACAGATACGCAGTATTTT. It translates to CASEGGGTDTQYF.

The V call is TRBV19, the J call TRBJ1-2; tentatively, D is TRBD1 (6 bases). The CDR3 extends over 16 amino acids. Looked up from germline, CDR1 is LNHDA and CDR2 is SQIVND (reference sequence). Trimming took 3 bases from V and 4 from J, leaving 18 bases between them. This chain's CDR3 is CASSIKNRETIYGYTF. DNA for the CDR3: TGTGCCAGTAGTATTAAAAACAGGGAAACTATCTATGGCTACACCTTC.

Here the CDR3 reads CASSLGSASYGYTF. CDR3 nucleotides: TGTGCCAGCAGCTTGGGGTCCGCTAGCTATGGCTACACCTTC. This chain joins TRBV5-6 and TRBJ1-2; D is unclear. Trimming cost V 0 bases and J 4 bases, with 10 bases left between them. This CDR3 is 14 amino acids long. Germline V gives CDR1 SGHDT, CDR2 YYEEEE.

This clone came up a few times. This chain joins TRBV5-1 and TRBJ2-7, with D unresolved. The V end lost 0 bases, the J end lost 3 bases, and 19 bases lay between the germline ends. CDR1 is SGHRS and CDR2 is YFSETQ in the germline V gene. The CDR3 is 17 amino acids. The CDR3 is CASSLDRSRRVLYEQYF. CDR3 sequence (DNA): TGCGCCAGCAGCTTGGATAGGAGCAGAAGAGTTCTCTACGAGCAGTACTTC.

The DNA of the CDR3 is TGTGCCAGCAGCCGGAGGGAGCACAATGAGCAGTTCTTC. Its translation: CASSRREHNEQFF. This chain links TRBV5-5 with TRBJ2-1, with D possibly TRBD2 on 6 matching bases. Germline V gene data show CDR1 as SGHKS and CDR2 as YYEKEE (reference sequence). This CDR3 contains 13 residues. V lost 4 bases and J 5 bases, leaving 10 bases between the germline ends.